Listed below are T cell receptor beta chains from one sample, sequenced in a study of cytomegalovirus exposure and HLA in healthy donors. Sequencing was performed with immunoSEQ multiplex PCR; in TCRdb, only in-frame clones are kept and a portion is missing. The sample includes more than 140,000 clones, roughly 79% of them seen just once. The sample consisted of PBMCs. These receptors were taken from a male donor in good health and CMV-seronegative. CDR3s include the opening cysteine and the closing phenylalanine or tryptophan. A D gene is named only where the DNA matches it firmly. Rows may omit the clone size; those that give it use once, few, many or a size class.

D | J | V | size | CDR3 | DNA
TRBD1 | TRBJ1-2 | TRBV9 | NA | CASSVGRQGESYGYTF | TGTGCCAGCAGCGTAGGGCGACAGGGGGAGAGCTATGGCTACACCTTC
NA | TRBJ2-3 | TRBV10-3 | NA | CAISEVREDTQYF | TGTGCCATCAGTGAGGTCAGGGAAGATACGCAGTATTTT
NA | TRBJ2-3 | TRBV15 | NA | CATNPSGGATDTQYF | TGTGCCACCAACCCGAGCGGAGGGGCCACAGATACGCAGTATTTT
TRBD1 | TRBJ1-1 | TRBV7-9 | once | CSSSRTGGKLTEAFF | TGTTCCAGCAGCCGCACAGGGGGCAAGTTAACTGAAGCTTTCTTT
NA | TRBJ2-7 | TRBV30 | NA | CAWSVPGSYEQYF | TGTGCCTGGAGTGTACCCGGGTCCTACGAGCAGTACTTC
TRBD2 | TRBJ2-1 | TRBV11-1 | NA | CASSFLTSGGADEQFF | TGTGCCAGCAGCTTCTTGACTAGCGGGGGGGCGGATGAGCAGTTCTTC
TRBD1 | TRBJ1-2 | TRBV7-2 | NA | CASSPDRGYGYTF | TGTGCCAGCAGCCCGGACAGGGGCTATGGCTACACCTTC
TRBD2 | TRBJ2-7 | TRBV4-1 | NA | CASSRAGLAGGADEQYF | TGCGCCAGCAGCCGGGCTGGACTAGCGGGAGGGGCGGACGAGCAGTACTTC
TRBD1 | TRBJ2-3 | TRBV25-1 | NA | CASSASRGQGIDADTQYF | TGTGCCAGCAGTGCCTCCCGGGGACAGGGAATTGACGCAGATACGCAGTATTTT
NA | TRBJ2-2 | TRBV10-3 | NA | CAISESRGTGELFF | TGTGCCATCAGTGAGTCCAGGGGCACCGGGGAGCTGTTTTTT
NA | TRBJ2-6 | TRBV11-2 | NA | CASSLDGGSSGANVLTF | TGTGCCAGCAGCTTAGATGGAGGGAGTTCTGGGGCCAACGTCCTGACTTTC
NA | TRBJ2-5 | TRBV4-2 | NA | CASSQGLPTYEGDETQYF | TGTGCCAGCAGCCAAGGTCTTCCTACCTACGAGGGGGATGAGACCCAGTACTTC
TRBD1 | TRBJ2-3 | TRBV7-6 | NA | CASSLGARGTDTQYF | TGTGCCAGCAGCTTAGGCGCCAGGGGGACAGATACGCAGTATTTT
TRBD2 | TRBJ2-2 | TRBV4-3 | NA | CASSQEAGTTGELFF | TGCGCCAGCAGCCAAGAAGCGGGGACCACCGGGGAGCTGTTTTTT
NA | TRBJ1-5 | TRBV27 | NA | CASSFRDNQPQHF | TGTGCCAGCAGTTTTCGGGACAATCAGCCCCAGCATTTT
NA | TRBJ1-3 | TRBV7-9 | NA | CASSFPPGHSGNTIYF | TGTGCCAGCAGCTTCCCCCCGGGACACTCTGGAAACACCATATATTTT
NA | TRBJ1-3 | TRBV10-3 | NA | CAIRPDTASGNTIYF | TGTGCCATCAGGCCTGACACGGCCTCTGGAAACACCATATATTTT
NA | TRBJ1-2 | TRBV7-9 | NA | CASSLAYRAGGYTF | TGTGCCAGCAGCTTGGCGTACAGGGCCGGGGGCTACACCTTC
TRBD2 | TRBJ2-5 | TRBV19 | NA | CASSPPGLATTQYF | TGTGCCAGTAGTCCCCCCGGACTAGCGACGACCCAGTACTTC
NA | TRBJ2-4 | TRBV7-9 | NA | CASSLRKEDAKNIQYF | TGTGCCAGCAGCTTAAGGAAGGAGGATGCCAAAAACATTCAGTACTTC
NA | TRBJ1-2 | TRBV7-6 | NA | CASSRLPGGESYGYTF | TGTGCCAGCAGCCGATTACCGGGTGGAGAAAGCTATGGCTACACCTTC
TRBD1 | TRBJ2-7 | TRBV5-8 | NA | CASSLHPGTAYEQYF | TGTGCCAGCAGCCTGCATCCCGGGACAGCCTACGAGCAGTACTTC
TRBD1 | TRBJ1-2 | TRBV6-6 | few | CASSPGQNLYGYTF | TGTGCCAGCAGCCCGGGACAGAACCTTTATGGCTACACCTTC
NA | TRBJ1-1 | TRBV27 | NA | CASQMRTLMNTEAFF | TGTGCCTCCCAAATGCGAACCTTAATGAACACTGAAGCTTTCTTT
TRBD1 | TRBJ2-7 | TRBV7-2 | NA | CASTSGQGGSYEQYF | TGTGCCAGCACCTCGGGACAGGGTGGCTCCTACGAGCAGTACTTC
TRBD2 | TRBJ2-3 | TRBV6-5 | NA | CASSYSASGGEDTQYF | TGTGCCAGCAGTTACTCCGCTAGCGGGGGGGAGGATACGCAGTATTTT
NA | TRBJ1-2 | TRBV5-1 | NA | CASSEGDGPNGYTF | TGCGCCAGCAGCGAGGGGGACGGGCCTAATGGCTACACCTTC
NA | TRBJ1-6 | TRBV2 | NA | CASSEAESSYNSPLHF | TGTGCCAGCAGTGAAGCGGAGAGCTCCTATAATTCACCCCTCCACTTT
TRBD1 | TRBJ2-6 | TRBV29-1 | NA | CSAGQGDGANVLTF | TGCAGCGCCGGACAGGGAGATGGGGCCAACGTCCTGACTTTC
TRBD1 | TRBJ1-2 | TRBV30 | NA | CAWSGGTGVYGYTF | TGTGCCTGGAGTGGTGGGACAGGGGTCTATGGCTACACCTTC
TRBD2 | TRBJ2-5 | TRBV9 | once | CASSAFREGDETQYF | TGTGCCAGCAGCGCCTTTCGGGAGGGGGATGAGACCCAGTACTTC
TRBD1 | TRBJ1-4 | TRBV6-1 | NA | CASAGGLKEKLFF | TGTGCCAGCGCAGGGGGCTTAAAGGAAAAACTGTTTTTT
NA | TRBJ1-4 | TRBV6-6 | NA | CASSYSPRGTDEKLFF | TGTGCCAGCAGTTACTCCCCTCGCGGTACGGATGAAAAACTGTTTTTT
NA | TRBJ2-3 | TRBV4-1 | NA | CASSLAYGTDTQYF | TGCGCCAGCAGCCTAGCCTATGGCACAGATACGCAGTATTTT
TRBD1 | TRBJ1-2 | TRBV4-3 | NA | CASSQNDPTGARCYTF | TGCGCCAGCAGCCAAAACGACCCGACAGGGGCCAGGTGCTACACCTTC
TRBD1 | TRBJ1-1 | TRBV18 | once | CASSPTGTGVNTEAFF | TGTGCCAGCTCACCCACCGGGACAGGGGTCAACACTGAAGCTTTCTTT
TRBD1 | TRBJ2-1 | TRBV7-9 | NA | CASSSLTGALPAYNEQFF | TGTGCCAGCAGCAGCCTCACAGGGGCCCTCCCCGCCTACAATGAGCAGTTCTTC
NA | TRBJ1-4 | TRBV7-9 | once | CASSLGQGGPNEKLFF | TGTGCCAGCAGCTTAGGCCAGGGTGGACCTAATGAAAAACTGTTTTTT
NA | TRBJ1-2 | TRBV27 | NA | CASSLSQGQLTVYTF | TGTGCCAGCAGTCTTTCCCAGGGACAATTAACGGTCTACACCTTC
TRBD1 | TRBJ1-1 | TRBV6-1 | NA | CASRRTGRTEAFF | TGTGCCAGCAGACGGACAGGGAGGACTGAAGCTTTCTTT
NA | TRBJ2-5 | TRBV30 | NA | CAWSPDSLQETQYF | TGTGCCTGGAGTCCCGACAGTTTACAAGAGACCCAGTACTTC
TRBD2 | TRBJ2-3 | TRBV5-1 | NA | CASSLAGGSDTQYF | TGCGCCAGCAGCTTGGCGGGGGGGTCAGATACGCAGTATTTT
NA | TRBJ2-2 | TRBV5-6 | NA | CASSLVAGGRSGELFF | TGTGCCAGCAGCTTGGTGGCGGGCGGACGTAGCGGGGAGCTGTTTTTT
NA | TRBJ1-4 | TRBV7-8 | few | CASSLEGQSSWLFF | TGTGCCAGCAGCTTAGAGGGACAATCTTCTTGGCTGTTTTTT
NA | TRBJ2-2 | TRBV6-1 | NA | CASVGLQGGGELFF | TGTGCCAGCGTTGGTCTACAGGGCGGCGGGGAGCTGTTTTTT
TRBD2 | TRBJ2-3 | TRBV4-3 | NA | CASSQLAGGTDTQYF | TGCGCCAGCAGCCAACTAGCGGGGGGCACAGATACGCAGTATTTT
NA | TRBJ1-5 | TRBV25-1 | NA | CASGERGNQPQHF | TGTGCCAGCGGTGAACGGGGCAATCAGCCCCAGCATTTT